The 8 T cell receptor beta chains below all came from one sample that was sequenced in a study of CD8 T cells in ankylosing spondylitis. TCRdb passed the 5' RACE reads through MiXCR, listing each CDR3 protein once. The data hold about 480,000 distinct CDR3 sequences, with under 20% observed a single time. Study outcomes and limitations: Within ankylosing spondylitis blood, a TCR beta motif made up of several highly homologous variants appeared to be characteristic.

Their antigens remain unidentified. The material sequenced was blood, either unsorted or a sorted T cell fraction (not recorded which). The receptors shown here come from a male donor with ankylosing spondylitis.

J is TRBJ2-7 and V is TRBV27; 9 bases fit TRBD2. Trimming removed 0 bases from V and 4 bases from J; junction bases left unmatched: 4. Germline V lookup: CDR1 MNHEY, CDR2 SMNVEV (reference sequence). The CDR3 is 15 residues long. The CDR3 sequence is CASSLSWRGGYEQYF. The CDR3 DNA reads TGTGCCAGCAGTTTATCGTGGCGGGGGGGGTACGAGCAGTACTTC.

This clonotype showed up just a few times. The J gene is TRBJ2-7, the V gene TRBV27; unclear D gene. V was shortened by 8 bases and J by 2 bases, with 13 bases between the two germline ends. Germline values: CDR1 MNHEY, CDR2 SMNVEV (reference sequence). The CDR3 covers 13 residues. CDR3 nucleotides: TGTGCCAGCGGCCGAAGTACCGCCTACGAGCAGTACTTC. Amino acid sequence: CASGRSTAYEQYF.

The V gene is TRBV6-6, the J gene TRBJ1-1; D gene unclear. CDR1 and CDR2 from the germline V gene are MNHNY and SVGAGI (reference sequence). This CDR3 contains 13 residues. Trimming stripped 4 bases from V and 6 bases from J, with 12 bases between. The CDR3 here is CASSFTLGPEAFF. In DNA, the CDR3 is TGTGCCAGCAGTTTTACTTTAGGCCCTGAAGCTTTCTTT.

This chain connects TRBV18 to TRBJ2-4; 9 bases are a match to TRBD2. This CDR3 comprises 15 residues. From germline, CDR1 is KGHSH and CDR2 LQKENI. V was clipped by 2 bases and J by 5 bases; unmatched bases: 4. CDR3 residues: CASSPSGGQENIQYF. CDR3 DNA: TGTGCCAGCTCACCAAGCGGGGGGCAGGAAAACATTCAGTACTTC.

This clonotype showed up just a few times. The CDR3 DNA sequence: TGCAGTGCTAGAGATTGGAGGGGACTTCAACAGTTCTTC. Translated, it gives CSARDWRGLQQFF. The chain carries TRBV20-1 and TRBJ2-1; D may be TRBD2 (6 bases). CDR3 length: 13 amino acids. Per the germline V gene, CDR1 is DFQATT and CDR2 is SNEGSKA (reference sequence). The V end lost 0 bases, the J end lost 13 bases, and 16 bases lay between the germline ends.

The chain employs TRBV20-1 and TRBJ2-7; D is unresolved. Per germline, CDR1 DFQATT and CDR2 SNEGSKA (reference sequence). The V end lost 3 bases, the J end lost 3 bases, and 6 bases lay between the germline ends. The CDR3 sequence is 11 residues long. Here the CDR3 reads CSASPNYEQYF. The DNA for the CDR3 is TGCAGTGCTAGCCCCAACTACGAGCAGTACTTC.

This clonotype was counted between two and nine times. V gene TRBV4-2 combines with J gene TRBJ1-2; 9 bases agree with TRBD1. Trimming removed 3 bases from V and 6 bases from J; junction bases left unmatched: 5. Germline-derived CDR1 and CDR2 are LGHNA and YNFKEQ. The CDR3 has 14 residues. The CDR3 is CASSQWTGEDGYTF. DNA of the CDR3: TGTGCCAGCAGCCAGTGGACAGGGGAGGATGGCTACACCTTC.

This clonotype was detected a few times. This chain uses TRBV20-1 with TRBJ2-1; TRBD2 agrees at 8 bases. This CDR3 contains 16 residues. The germline V gene has CDR1 DFQATT and CDR2 SNEGSKA (reference sequence). V shed 6 bases, J shed 1 base, and the junction held 11 bases outside the gene matches. For the CDR3, the DNA is TGCAGTGCCACGGCCGTAGCGGGATGGTCCTACAATGAGCAGTTCTTC. This sequence encodes CSATAVAGWSYNEQFF.